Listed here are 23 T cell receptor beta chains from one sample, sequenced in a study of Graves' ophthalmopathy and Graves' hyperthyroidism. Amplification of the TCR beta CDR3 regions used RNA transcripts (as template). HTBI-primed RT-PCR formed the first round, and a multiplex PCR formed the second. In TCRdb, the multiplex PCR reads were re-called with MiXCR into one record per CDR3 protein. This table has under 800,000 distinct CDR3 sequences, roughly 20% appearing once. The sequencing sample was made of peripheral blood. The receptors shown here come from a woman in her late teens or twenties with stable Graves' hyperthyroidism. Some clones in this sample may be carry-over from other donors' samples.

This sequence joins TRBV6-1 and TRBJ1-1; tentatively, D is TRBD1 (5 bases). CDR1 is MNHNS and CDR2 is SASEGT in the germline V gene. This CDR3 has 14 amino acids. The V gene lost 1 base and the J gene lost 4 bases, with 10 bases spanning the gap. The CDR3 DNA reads TGTGCCAGCAGTGAAGGAGGGGACCTCACTGAAGCTTTCTTT. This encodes CASSEGGDLTEAFF.

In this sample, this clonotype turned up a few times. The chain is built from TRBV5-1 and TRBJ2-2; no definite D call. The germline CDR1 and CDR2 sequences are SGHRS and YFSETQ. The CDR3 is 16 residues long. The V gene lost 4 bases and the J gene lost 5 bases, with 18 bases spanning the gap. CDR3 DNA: TGCGCCAGCAGCCCAGTCGTTGGGCAGTCTACCGGGGAGCTGTTTTTT. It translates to CASSPVVGQSTGELFF.

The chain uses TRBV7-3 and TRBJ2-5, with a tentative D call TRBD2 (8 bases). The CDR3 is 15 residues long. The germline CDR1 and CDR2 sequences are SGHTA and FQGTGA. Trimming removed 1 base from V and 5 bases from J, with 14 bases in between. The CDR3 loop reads CASSLNGRGQETQYF. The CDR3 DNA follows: TGTGCCAGCAGCTTAAACGGGAGGGGGCAGGAGACCCAGTACTTC.

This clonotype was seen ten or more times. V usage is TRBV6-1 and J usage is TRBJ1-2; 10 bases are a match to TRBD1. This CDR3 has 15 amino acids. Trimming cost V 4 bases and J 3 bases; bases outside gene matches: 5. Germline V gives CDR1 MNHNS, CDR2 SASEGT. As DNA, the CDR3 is TGTGCCAGCAGTGCCCGGGACAGGGGACACTATGGCTACACCTTC. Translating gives CASSARDRGHYGYTF.

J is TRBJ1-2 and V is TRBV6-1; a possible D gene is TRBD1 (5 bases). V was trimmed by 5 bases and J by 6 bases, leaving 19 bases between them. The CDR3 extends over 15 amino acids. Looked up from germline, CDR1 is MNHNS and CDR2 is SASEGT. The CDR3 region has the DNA TGTGCCAGCAGTCCTCAACGGGCAGGGTTGGATGGCTACACCTTC. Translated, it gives CASSPQRAGLDGYTF.

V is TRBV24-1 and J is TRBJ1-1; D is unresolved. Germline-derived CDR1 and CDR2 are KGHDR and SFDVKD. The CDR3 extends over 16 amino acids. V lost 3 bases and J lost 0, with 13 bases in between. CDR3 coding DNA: TGTGCCACCAGTGATCGAGGGTCCAACCTGAACACTGAAGCTTTCTTT. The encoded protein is CATSDRGSNLNTEAFF.

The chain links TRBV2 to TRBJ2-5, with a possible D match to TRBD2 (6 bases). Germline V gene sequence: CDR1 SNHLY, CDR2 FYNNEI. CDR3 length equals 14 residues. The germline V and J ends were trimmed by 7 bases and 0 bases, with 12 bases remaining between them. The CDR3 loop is CASTYSGNQETQYF. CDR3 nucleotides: TGTGCCAGCACTTATAGCGGAAACCAAGAGACCCAGTACTTC. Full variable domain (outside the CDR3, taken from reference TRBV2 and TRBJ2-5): EPEVTQTPSHQVTQMGQEVILRCVPISNHLYFYWYRQILGQKVEFLVSFYNNEISEKSEIFDDQFSVERPDGSNFTLKIRSTKLEDSAMYFCASTYSGNQETQYFGPGTRLLVL.

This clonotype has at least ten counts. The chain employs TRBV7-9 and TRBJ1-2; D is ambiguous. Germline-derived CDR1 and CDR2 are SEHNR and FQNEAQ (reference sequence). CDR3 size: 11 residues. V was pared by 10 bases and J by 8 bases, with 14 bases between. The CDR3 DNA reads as TGTGCCACCTTCGGGGTTAAGGGCTACACCTTC. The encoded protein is CATFGVKGYTF.

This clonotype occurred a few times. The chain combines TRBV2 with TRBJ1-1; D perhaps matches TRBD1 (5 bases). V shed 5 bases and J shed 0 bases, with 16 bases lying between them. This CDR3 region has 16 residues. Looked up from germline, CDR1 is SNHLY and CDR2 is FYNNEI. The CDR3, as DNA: TGTGCCAGCAGTCTTGGGAGTCAGGGCCTGAACACTGAAGCTTTCTTT. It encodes CASSLGSQGLNTEAFF.

The CDR3 DNA sequence: TGTGCCAGCAGTTACGGCCGGACAGGGGGATCGAGGAGCAATCAGCCCCAGCATTTT. This gives the protein CASSYGRTGGSRSNQPQHF. The chain recombines TRBV6-2 or TRBV6-3 with TRBJ1-5, with 10 bases lining up with TRBD1. V trimming: 2 bases; J trimming: 1 base; junction bases outside the gene matches: 11. This CDR3 is built from 19 residues. CDR1 MNHEY and CDR2 SVGEGT come from the germline V gene.

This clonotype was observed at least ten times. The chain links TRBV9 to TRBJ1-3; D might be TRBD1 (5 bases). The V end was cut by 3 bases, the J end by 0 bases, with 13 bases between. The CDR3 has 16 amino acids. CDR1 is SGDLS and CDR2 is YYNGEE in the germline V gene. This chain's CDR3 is CASSAIPQGSGNTIYF. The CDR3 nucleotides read TGTGCCAGCAGCGCTATCCCCCAGGGCTCTGGAAACACCATATATTTT.

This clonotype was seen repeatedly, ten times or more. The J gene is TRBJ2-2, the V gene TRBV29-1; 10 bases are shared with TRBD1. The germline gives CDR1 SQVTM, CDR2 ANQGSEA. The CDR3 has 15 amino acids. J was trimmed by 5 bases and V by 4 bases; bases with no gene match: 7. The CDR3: CSVVLGTGETGELFF. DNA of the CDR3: TGCAGCGTTGTTTTGGGGACAGGGGAAACCGGGGAGCTGTTTTTT.

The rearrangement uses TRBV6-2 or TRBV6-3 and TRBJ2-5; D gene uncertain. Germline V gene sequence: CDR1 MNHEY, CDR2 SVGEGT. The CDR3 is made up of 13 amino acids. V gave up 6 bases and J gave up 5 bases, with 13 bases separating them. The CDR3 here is CASRPGPRETQYF. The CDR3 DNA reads TGTGCCAGCAGACCCGGGCCTAGGGAGACCCAGTACTTC.

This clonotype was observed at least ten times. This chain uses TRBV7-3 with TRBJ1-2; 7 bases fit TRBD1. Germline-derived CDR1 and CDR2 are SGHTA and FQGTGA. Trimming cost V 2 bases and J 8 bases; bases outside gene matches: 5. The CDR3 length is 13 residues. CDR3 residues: CASSLETGKGYTF. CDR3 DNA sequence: TGTGCCAGCAGCTTAGAGACAGGGAAAGGCTACACCTTC. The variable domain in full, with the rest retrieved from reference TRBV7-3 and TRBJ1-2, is GAGVSQTPSNKVTEKGKYVELRCDPISGHTALYWYRQSLGQGPEFLIYFQGTGAADDSGLPNDRFFAVRPEGSVSTLKIQRTERGDSAVYLCASSLETGKGYTFGSGTRLTVV.

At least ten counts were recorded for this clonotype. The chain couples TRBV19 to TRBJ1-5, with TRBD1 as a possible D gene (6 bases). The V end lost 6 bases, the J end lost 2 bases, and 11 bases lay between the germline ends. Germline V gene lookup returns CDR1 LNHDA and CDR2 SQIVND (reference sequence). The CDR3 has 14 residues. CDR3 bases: TGTGCCAGTAGGAAGGACAGTGGCAATCAGCCCCAGCATTTT. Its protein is CASRKDSGNQPQHF.

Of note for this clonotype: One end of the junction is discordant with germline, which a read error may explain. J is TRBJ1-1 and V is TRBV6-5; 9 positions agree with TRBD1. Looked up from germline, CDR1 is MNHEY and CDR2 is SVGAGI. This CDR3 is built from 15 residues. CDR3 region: CASSSQGAANAEAFF. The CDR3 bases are TGTGCCAGCAGTTCACAGGGGGCGGCGAACGCTGAAGCTTTCTTT.

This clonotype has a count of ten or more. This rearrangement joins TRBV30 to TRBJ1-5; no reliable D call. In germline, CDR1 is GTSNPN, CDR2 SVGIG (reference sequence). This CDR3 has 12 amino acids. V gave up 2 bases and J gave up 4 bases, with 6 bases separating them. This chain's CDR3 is CAWSPGNQPQHF. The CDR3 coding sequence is TGTGCCTGGAGTCCGGGAAATCAGCCCCAGCATTTT. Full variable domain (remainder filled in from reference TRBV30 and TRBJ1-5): SQTIHQWPATLVQPVGSPLSLECTVEGTSNPNLYWYRQAAGRGLQLLFYSVGIGQISSEVPQNLSASRPQDRQFILSSKKLLLSDSGFYLCAWSPGNQPQHFGDGTRLSIL.

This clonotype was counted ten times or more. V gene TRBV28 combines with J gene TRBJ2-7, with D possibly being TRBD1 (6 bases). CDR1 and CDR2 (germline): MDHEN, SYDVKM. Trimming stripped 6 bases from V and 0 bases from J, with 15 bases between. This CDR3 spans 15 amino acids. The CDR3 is CASSLDRTPSYEQYF. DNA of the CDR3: TGTGCCAGCAGCCTTGACAGGACCCCCTCCTACGAGCAGTACTTC.

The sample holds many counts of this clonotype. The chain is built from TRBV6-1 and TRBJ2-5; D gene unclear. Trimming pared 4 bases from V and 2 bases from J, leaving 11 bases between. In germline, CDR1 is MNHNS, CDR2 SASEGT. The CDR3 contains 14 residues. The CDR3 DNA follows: TGTGCCAGCAGTGCACGGGTCCTTCAAGAGACCCAGTACTTC. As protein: CASSARVLQETQYF.

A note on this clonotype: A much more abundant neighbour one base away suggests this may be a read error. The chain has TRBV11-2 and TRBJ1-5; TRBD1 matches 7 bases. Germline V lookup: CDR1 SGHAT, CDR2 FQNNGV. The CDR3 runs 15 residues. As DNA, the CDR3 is TGTGCCAGCAGCCCCCGGACAGGTTATACTCAGCCCCATCATTTT. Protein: CASSPRTGYTQPHHF.

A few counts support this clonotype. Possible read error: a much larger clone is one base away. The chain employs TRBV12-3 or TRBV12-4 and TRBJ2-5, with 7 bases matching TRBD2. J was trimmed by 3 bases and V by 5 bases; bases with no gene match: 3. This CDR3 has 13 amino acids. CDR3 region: CASSILAEETQYF. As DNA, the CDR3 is TGTGCCAGCAGTATCCTAGCGGAAGAGACCCAGTACTTC.

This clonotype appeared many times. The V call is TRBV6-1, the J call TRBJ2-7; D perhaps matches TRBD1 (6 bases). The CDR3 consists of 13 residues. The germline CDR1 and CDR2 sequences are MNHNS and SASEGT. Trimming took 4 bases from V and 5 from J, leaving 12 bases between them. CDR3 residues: CASSAQGNDEQYF. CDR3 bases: TGTGCCAGCAGTGCCCAGGGGAACGACGAGCAGTACTTC.

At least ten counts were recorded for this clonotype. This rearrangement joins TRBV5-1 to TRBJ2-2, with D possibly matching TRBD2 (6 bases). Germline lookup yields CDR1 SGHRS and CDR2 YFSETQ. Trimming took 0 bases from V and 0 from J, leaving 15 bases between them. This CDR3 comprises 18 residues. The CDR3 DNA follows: TGCGCCAGCAGCTTGGTCGCTACGGGGGATCCGAACACCGGGGAGCTGTTTTTT. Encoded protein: CASSLVATGDPNTGELFF.